Following are 24 T cell receptor beta chains from one sample sequenced in a study of cytotoxic CD8 clonotypes in ibrutinib-treated CLL. Assay: immunoSEQ multiplex PCR; the TCRdb copy retains only in-frame clones and omits some. This repertoire shows some 50,000 clones, 57% found once; its top ten account for 28%. Source: PBMCs, taken after 24 months of ibrutinib treatment. Receptors originate from a human donor with chronic lymphocytic leukemia.

At least ten counts were recorded for this clone. The gene calls are TRBV19 and TRBJ1-3, with 7 bases fitting TRBD1. This CDR3 is 16 amino acids long. The V and J ends lost 5 bases and 0 bases, in that order; junction bases with no gene match: 7. In germline, CDR1 is LNHDA, CDR2 SQIVND (reference sequence). CDR3 sequence (DNA): TGTGCCAGTAGTCAAGGACAGGTCAACTCTGGAAACACCATATATTTT. Translation: CASSQGQVNSGNTIYF.

This sequence joins TRBV7-2 and TRBJ2-1; tentatively, D is TRBD1 or TRBD2 (5 bases each). Germline CDR1 is SGHTA and CDR2 is FQGNSA. Trimming removed 1 base from V and 7 bases from J, with 8 bases in between. CDR3 size: 13 residues. The CDR3 region is CASSLGWGNEQFF. The DNA of the CDR3 is TGTGCCAGCAGCTTAGGTTGGGGGAATGAGCAGTTCTTC.

The gene calls are TRBV6-5 and TRBJ1-1, with TRBD1 matching over 8 bases. Germline-derived CDR1 and CDR2 are MNHEY and SVGAGI. CDR3 size: 12 residues. V dropped 7 bases and J dropped 10; count of bases not matched to a gene: 8. The DNA of the CDR3 is TGTGCCAGCAAGGGGCAGGGGGCAAGAGCTTTCTTT. Amino acids: CASKGQGARAFF.

V and J are TRBV10-3 and TRBJ2-7; D tentatively reads TRBD1 or TRBD2 (7 bases each). Germline CDR1 is ENHRY and CDR2 is SYGVKD. Trimming cost V 10 bases and J 5 bases, with 21 bases left between them. The CDR3 loop spans 14 amino acids. The DNA of the CDR3 is TGTGCCACAGGGGGGGCGGCAGGGGCCCACGAGCAGTACTTC. Amino acids: CATGGAAGAHEQYF.

The chain is built from TRBV2 and TRBJ2-3, with 11 positions matching TRBD2. Germline CDR1 reads SNHLY; CDR2 reads FYNNEI. This CDR3 spans 15 amino acids. Trimming cost V 6 bases and J 3 bases; bases outside gene matches: 5. For the CDR3, the DNA is TGTGCCAGCAGGTCTAGCGGGGGGAGGACAGATACGCAGTATTTT. Translation: CASRSSGGRTDTQYF.

V usage is TRBV18 and J usage is TRBJ2-7; the match to TRBD1 covers 7 bases. The CDR3 is 14 amino acids. The V gene's germline CDR1 is KGHSH and CDR2 LQKENI. Trimming at V came to 3 bases and at J to 6 bases, leaving 8 bases not matched to a gene. CDR3 DNA: TGTGCCAGCTCACCCGGGACAGACCCTTCCGAGCAGTACTTC. As protein: CASSPGTDPSEQYF.

This sequence joins TRBV29-1 and TRBJ1-2; 8 positions agree with TRBD1. Germline CDR1 and CDR2: SQVTM and ANQGSEA. J gave up 4 bases and V 7 bases, and 2 bases lay outside the gene matches. This CDR3 comprises 11 residues. The CDR3 DNA follows: TGCAGCGCAGGGGGCAGCTATGGCTACACCTTC. It translates to CSAGGSYGYTF. Complete variable domain (other parts from reference TRBV29-1 and TRBJ1-2): SAVISQKPSRDICQRGTSLTIQCQVDSQVTMMFWYRQQPGQSLTLIATANQGSEATYESGFVIDKFPISRPNLTFSTLTVSNMSPEDSSIYLCSAGGSYGYTFGSGTRLTVV.

The gene calls are TRBV28 and TRBJ2-7, with D unclear. This CDR3 is built from 11 residues. The ends were cut back, 4 bases at V and 8 bases at J, with 9 bases in the middle. Germline CDR1 and CDR2: MDHEN and SYDVKM. DNA of the CDR3: TGTGCCAGCAGTTCACCTAGACAGCAGTACTTC. Translating it yields CASSSPRQQYF.

The V gene is TRBV2, the J gene TRBJ2-1; the D is unclear. Trimming left V 1 base short and J 10 bases short, with 8 bases between. Per the germline V gene, CDR1 is SNHLY and CDR2 is FYNNEI. The CDR3 length is 12 residues. In DNA, the CDR3 is TGTGCCAGCAGTGAAGGGTGGGTCGAGCAGTTCTTC. Translated, it gives CASSEGWVEQFF.

The rearrangement links TRBV7-7 to TRBJ1-5; D possibly corresponds to TRBD1 (5 bases). The germline V gene encodes CDR1 SSHAT and CDR2 FNYEAQ (reference sequence). The CDR3 runs 14 residues. The germline V and J ends were trimmed by 5 bases and 5 bases, with 13 bases remaining between them. Here the CDR3 DNA reads TGTGCCAGCAGCCCTGCCTGGGGCGATCAGCCCCAGCATTTT. It yields the protein CASSPAWGDQPQHF.

A note on this clone: At one end, the junction sequence differs from germline, possibly due to a read error. V and J are TRBV5-1 and TRBJ2-7, with 14 bases that match TRBD2. CDR1 SGHRS and CDR2 YFSETQ come from the germline V gene. The CDR3 extends over 22 amino acids. The CDR3 DNA sequence: TGCCCCAGCAGCTCCTGGGGTAGCCGTACGGGACTAGCGGGGGCGACAACCTACGAGCAGTACTTC. It codes for CPSSSWGSRTGLAGATTYEQYF. Full variable domain (rest looked up from reference TRBV5-1 and TRBJ2-7): KAGVTQTPRYLIKTRGQQVTLSCSPISGHRSVSWYQQTPGQGLQFLFEYFSETQRNKGNFPGRFSGRQFSNSRSEMNVSTLELGDSALYLCPSSSWGSRTGLAGATTYEQYFGPGTRLTVT.

This clone was picked up a small number of times. V is TRBV2 and J is TRBJ1-5, with 7 bases identical to TRBD1. CDR1 is SNHLY and CDR2 is FYNNEI in the germline V gene. V was clipped by 7 bases and J by 7 bases; unmatched bases: 7. The CDR3 is 13 residues long. CDR3 sequence: CASNPDRNQPQHF. The CDR3 bases are TGTGCCAGCAACCCGGACAGGAACCAGCCCCAGCATTTT.

J is TRBJ1-6 and V is TRBV6-5, with D tentatively TRBD1 (5 bases). The germline V gene has CDR1 MNHEY and CDR2 SVGAGI. This CDR3 has 14 amino acids. Between the trimmed V and J ends, which lost 4 bases and 10 bases, there was a span of 14 bases. This CDR3 reads CASSSRGGKSPLHF. CDR3 bases: TGTGCCAGCAGTTCCCGGGGGGGTAAATCACCCCTCCACTTT.

The gene calls are TRBV20-1 and TRBJ2-5, with D maybe TRBD2 (5 bases). Germline CDR1 and CDR2: DFQATT and SNEGSKA (reference sequence). The CDR3 is 11 residues long. V was cut by 7 bases and J by 7 bases, with 13 bases left in between. The CDR3 here is CSVGRAGTQYF. Here the CDR3 DNA reads TGCAGTGTTGGACGGGCGGGGACCCAGTACTTC.

The rearrangement joins TRBV7-8 to TRBJ2-1, with D possibly matching TRBD1 (5 bases). The CDR3 sequence is 15 residues long. Deletions cut 5 bases from V and 3 bases from J, with 14 bases between. Germline CDR1 reads SGHVS; CDR2 reads FQNEAQ. CDR3 amino acids: CASSQGHPDYNEQFF. CDR3 in DNA: TGTGCCAGCAGCCAAGGACACCCCGACTACAATGAGCAGTTCTTC.

The gene calls are TRBV5-5 and TRBJ2-3; maybe TRBD2 (7 bases). The CDR3 consists of 15 residues. V was cut by 1 base and J by 2 bases, with 11 bases left in between. CDR1 SGHKS and CDR2 YYEKEE come from the germline V gene (reference sequence). The CDR3 DNA reads TGTGCCAGCAGCTTGAGGGCGGGGGCCACAGATACGCAGTATTTT. Translation gives CASSLRAGATDTQYF.

This clone was picked up many times. The J gene is TRBJ1-2, the V gene TRBV6-1, with 12 bases aligning to TRBD1. This CDR3 region has 15 residues. Trimming at V came to 6 bases and at J to 1 base, leaving 3 bases not matched to a gene. CDR1 is MNHNS and CDR2 is SASEGT in the germline V gene. The CDR3 is CASRGQGAGNYGYTF. CDR3 sequence (DNA): TGTGCCAGCAGGGGACAGGGGGCCGGTAACTATGGCTACACCTTC.

This clone showed up many times. V is TRBV5-6 and J is TRBJ1-4; D is uncertain. The ends were cut back, 1 base at V and 6 bases at J, with 4 bases in the middle. This CDR3 comprises 12 residues. Germline CDR1 is SGHDT and CDR2 is YYEEEE. The CDR3: CASSLSDEKLFF. CDR3 sequence (DNA): TGTGCCAGCAGCTTGAGTGATGAAAAACTGTTTTTT.

This CDR3 is CASKSGGAYNEQFF. The CDR3 DNA follows: TGTGCCAGCAAAAGCGGGGGGGCCTACAATGAGCAGTTCTTC. This chain uses TRBV6-6 with TRBJ2-1, with 10 bases that match TRBD2. Germline-derived CDR1 and CDR2 are MNHNY and SVGAGI (reference sequence). The CDR3 length is 14 residues. The V and J ends lost 7 bases and 2 bases, in that order; junction bases with no gene match: 2.

The V gene is TRBV5-1, the J gene TRBJ2-6; 10 positions agree with TRBD1. The CDR3 runs 17 residues. With V trimmed by 0 bases and J by 4 bases, 4 bases remained unmatched. In germline, CDR1 is SGHRS, CDR2 YFSETQ. CDR3 bases: TGCGCCAGCAGCTTGGAGACAGGGGGCTTGGGGGCCAACGTCCTGACTTTC. Amino acid sequence: CASSLETGGLGANVLTF.

This clone occurred once. The V call is TRBV6-1, the J call TRBJ2-7; no clear D gene. V dropped 8 bases and J dropped 2 bases, with 13 bases sitting between them. Germline CDR1 MNHNS, CDR2 SASEGT. CDR3 length: 13 amino acids. CDR3 DNA sequence: TGTGCCAGCTCTGGCTTCTCAACCTACGAGCAGTACTTC. Translation: CASSGFSTYEQYF.

CDR3: CASSGWDSPYEQYF. In nucleotides, the CDR3 is TGTGCCAGCAGTGGATGGGATTCTCCCTACGAGCAGTACTTC. This chain links TRBV2 with TRBJ2-7; D is uncertain. This CDR3 is built from 14 residues. V was shortened by 4 bases and J by 2 bases, with 12 bases between the two germline ends. In germline, CDR1 is SNHLY, CDR2 FYNNEI.

The V call is TRBV2, the J call TRBJ1-6; D remains unclear. The CDR3 loop spans 11 amino acids. The germline V and J ends were trimmed by 3 bases and 9 bases, with 3 bases remaining between them. Germline lookup yields CDR1 SNHLY and CDR2 FYNNEI. This CDR3 reads CASSESSPLHF. The CDR3, as DNA: TGTGCCAGCAGTGAGTCTTCACCCCTCCACTTT.

The table lists this clone with a few counts. This chain links TRBV6-5 with TRBJ1-6; no firm D call. Trimming cost V 0 bases and J 10 bases, with 16 bases left between them. The CDR3 spans 16 residues. Germline CDR1 is MNHEY and CDR2 is SVGAGI. For the CDR3, the DNA is TGTGCCAGCAGTTACTCGAGAGCCGGACCCGTCTCACCCCTCCACTTT. This encodes CASSYSRAGPVSPLHF.